These 22 T cell receptor beta chains came from one sample sequenced in a study of regulatory T cells in long-lasting Graves disease. Construction of TCR beta libraries relied on iRepertoire HTBI primers and on Arm-PCR targeting CDR3 regions. TCRdb analysed the multiplex PCR reads with MiXCR anew, one entry per CDR3 protein. The sample yields roughly 610,000 distinct CDR3 sequences, about 16% seen once. As for time point: newly diagnosed GD, antithyroid drugs for less than 3 months. Extracted RNA from PBMCs served as the source of the TCR library. These sequences were also reported in another study, on T cells in Graves' hyperthyroidism and ophthalmopathy.

The sample consisted of peripheral blood mononuclear cells (PBMCs), taken at new diagnosis, from a patient treated with antithyroid drugs. These receptor sequences come from a man aged 18 to 29 with Graves disease.

This rearrangement joins TRBV10-1 to TRBJ2-7; no definite D call. The CDR3 loop spans 15 amino acids. Germline V gene data show CDR1 as WNHNN and CDR2 as SYGVQD (reference sequence). Trimming removed 4 bases at V and 2 bases at J, with 15 bases between. The CDR3, as DNA: TGCGCCAGCAGTGCAAACAGTATTATAGCCTACGAGCAGTACTTC. It yields the protein CASSANSIIAYEQYF.

This clonotype has more than one count but fewer than ten. This sequence joins TRBV12-3 or TRBV12-4 and TRBJ2-1; TRBD2 matches at 9 bases. The length of the CDR3 is 14 residues. V dropped 5 bases and J dropped 8; count of bases not matched to a gene: 7. The DNA for the CDR3 is TGTGCCAGCAGTAATAGCGGGAGTGACGATGAGCAGTTCTTC. This codes for CASSNSGSDDEQFF.

The chain carries TRBV5-1 and TRBJ2-3; TRBD1 matches at 8 bases. The J call may be wrong; the DNA end is better matched by TRBJ2-7. The CDR3 covers 14 residues. Germline V gene sequence: CDR1 SGHRS, CDR2 YFSETQ. CDR3 region: CASSPDRVGYEQYF. As DNA, the CDR3 is TGCGCCAGCAGCCCGGACAGGGTTGGCTACGAGCAGTACTTC.

This clonotype was counted at least ten times. J is TRBJ2-3 and V is TRBV28, with a weak D call TRBD1 (6 bases). Germline CDR1 is MDHEN and CDR2 is SYDVKM. The CDR3 is 18 residues long. With 3 bases removed from V and 1 base from J, the gap between germline ends came to 20 bases. The CDR3 coding sequence is TGTGCCAGCAGTTTTCTGGAGTCTAGAAAGGGGGGCACAGATACGCAGTATTTT. Residues: CASSFLESRKGGTDTQYF.

The rearrangement uses TRBV28 and TRBJ2-7; 7 bases align to TRBD1. Germline CDR1 is MDHEN and CDR2 is SYDVKM. V shed 4 bases, J shed 5 bases, and the junction held 11 bases outside the gene matches. The CDR3 runs to 15 residues. The CDR3 DNA reads as TGTGCCAGCAGTTCGCCATCTCTAGGGGGCCACGAGCAGTACTTC. This encodes CASSSPSLGGHEQYF.

At least ten counts were recorded for this clonotype. The chain carries TRBV30 and TRBJ2-7; TRBD1 is a possible D gene (5 bases). The germline V gene encodes CDR1 GTSNPN and CDR2 SVGIG (reference sequence). V was shortened by 1 base and J by 0 bases, with 10 bases between the two germline ends. This CDR3 comprises 14 residues. The chain's CDR3 is CAWSGQPSSYEQYF. For the CDR3, the DNA is TGTGCCTGGAGTGGACAGCCCAGCTCCTACGAGCAGTACTTC.

The sample holds many counts of this clonotype. The chain uses TRBV12-3 or TRBV12-4 and TRBJ1-1; 8 bases map to TRBD1. The V gene end was trimmed by 4 bases and the J gene end by 5 bases; junction bases not matched to a gene: 6. The CDR3 totals 14 residues. The CDR3 coding sequence is TGTGCCAGCAGTTACAGGGGGGAAGGAACTGAAGCTTTCTTT. Its protein product is CASSYRGEGTEAFF.

This rearrangement joins TRBV15 to TRBJ2-5, with D perhaps matching TRBD1 or TRBD2 (6 bases each). The CDR3 is made up of 17 amino acids. V lost 1 base and J 9 bases, leaving 24 bases between the germline ends. In germline, CDR1 is LNHNV, CDR2 YYDKDF (reference sequence). The CDR3 is CATSRGVLARGRSAQYF. The CDR3, as DNA: TGTGCCACCAGCAGAGGGGTCCTGGCTCGGGGGCGGTCGGCCCAGTACTTC.

In its sample, this clonotype was seen many times. The rearrangement joins TRBV2 to TRBJ2-1; D gene uncertain. The J call is uncertain, as TRBJ2-5 better fits the DNA end. CDR1 is SNHLY, CDR2 FYNNEI, per germline. CDR3 size: 13 residues. CDR3 coding DNA: TGTGCCAGCAGTGAGGAATCCATGGGGACCCAGTACTTC. Residues: CASSEESMGTQYF.

This clonotype was counted at least ten times. V gene TRBV27 combines with J gene TRBJ1-1; TRBD1 is a possible D gene (6 bases). The CDR3 runs to 13 residues. Germline lookup yields CDR1 MNHEY and CDR2 SMNVEV (reference sequence). The V end lost 3 bases, the J end lost 5 bases, and 10 bases lay between the germline ends. The CDR3 reads CASSFVGATEAFF. The CDR3 region has the DNA TGTGCCAGCAGTTTCGTGGGGGCGACTGAAGCTTTCTTT.

The chain recombines TRBV2 with TRBJ2-1, with D maybe TRBD1 (6 bases). V was cut by 6 bases and J by 5 bases, with 17 bases left in between. This CDR3 contains 15 residues. Germline V CDR1 and CDR2: SNHLY, FYNNEI. CDR3 bases: TGTGCCAGCAGCTCCACAGGGCTATCTCACAATGAGCAGTTCTTC. It translates to CASSSTGLSHNEQFF.

The chain employs TRBV9 and TRBJ1-5; maybe TRBD1 (6 bases). Per germline, CDR1 SGDLS and CDR2 YYNGEE. Trimming cost V 3 bases and J 3 bases, with 10 bases left between them. The CDR3 totals 14 residues. The chain's CDR3 is CASSGRTANQPQHF. The CDR3 nucleotides are TGTGCCAGCAGCGGACGGACAGCCAATCAGCCCCAGCATTTT.

This clonotype was seen a handful of times. The rearrangement joins TRBV27 to TRBJ2-7; the D gene is possibly TRBD1 (6 bases). The V gene's germline CDR1 is MNHEY and CDR2 SMNVEV (reference sequence). V dropped 8 bases and J dropped 3 bases, with 23 bases sitting between them. The CDR3 loop spans 16 amino acids. In DNA, the CDR3 is TGTGCCAGCGGCACCACAGGGATCGAGTCCATCTACGAGCAGTACTTC. It specifies CASGTTGIESIYEQYF.

The CDR3: CAISEPGQSQETQYF. The DNA of the CDR3 is TGTGCCATCAGTGAGCCTGGACAGTCACAAGAGACCCAGTACTTC. The V call is TRBV10-3, the J call TRBJ2-5, with D perhaps TRBD1 (6 bases). CDR1 is ENHRY, CDR2 SYGVKD, per germline. Trimming took off 2 bases at V and 2 bases at J, with 12 bases between the two ends. The CDR3 is 15 residues long.

This clonotype was recorded many times. The chain is built from TRBV11-2 and TRBJ2-5; D uncertain. Trimming stripped 3 bases from V and 4 bases from J, with 9 bases between. The CDR3 covers 13 residues. From germline, CDR1 is SGHAT and CDR2 FQNNGV. CDR3 loop: CASSFEVGETQYF. The CDR3, as DNA: TGTGCCAGCAGCTTTGAGGTCGGAGAGACCCAGTACTTC.

A few counts support this clonotype. The rearrangement links TRBV10-3 to TRBJ2-3, with D unresolved. Trimming removed 6 bases from V and 1 base from J, with 11 bases in between. The CDR3 has 14 residues. The germline CDR1 and CDR2 sequences are ENHRY and SYGVKD. DNA for the CDR3: TGTGCCATCAGCCAAGACACGCGCACAGATACGCAGTATTTT. Protein: CAISQDTRTDTQYF.

This clonotype was seen more than once but under ten times. The chain links TRBV29-1 to TRBJ1-2; a possible D gene is TRBD1 (5 bases). Germline V gives CDR1 SQVTM, CDR2 ANQGSEA. Trimming shortened V by 6 bases and J by 5 bases, and 10 bases separated the two germline ends. This CDR3 contains 11 residues. In DNA, the CDR3 is TGCAGCGTGGGGGGGGTTTATGGCTACACCTTC. Translating it yields CSVGGVYGYTF.

The chain employs TRBV7-8 and TRBJ2-7, with D unresolved. The CDR3 totals 14 residues. The germline V and J ends were trimmed by 1 base and 1 base, with 8 bases remaining between them. Germline values: CDR1 SGHVS, CDR2 FQNEAQ. The CDR3 nucleotides are TGTGCCAGCAGCTTAGGCTCAGCTTCCTACGAGCAGTACTTC. As protein: CASSLGSASYEQYF.

This chain uses TRBV28 with TRBJ2-4; D uncertain. CDR1 and CDR2 from the germline V gene are MDHEN and SYDVKM. This CDR3 is 14 amino acids long. V gave up 6 bases and J gave up 1 base, with 10 bases separating them. Here the CDR3 reads CASRGIVAKNIQYF. The CDR3 DNA reads as TGTGCCAGCAGGGGGATTGTGGCCAAAAACATTCAGTACTTC.

This chain connects TRBV29-1 to TRBJ2-6, with 13 bases aligning to TRBD2. This CDR3 has 16 amino acids. V was clipped by 4 bases and J by 2 bases; unmatched bases: 2. Germline CDR1 SQVTM, CDR2 ANQGSEA. The CDR3 DNA follows: TGCAGCGTTGTGGGACTAGCGGGGCCTGGGGCCAACGTCCTGACTTTC. Translating it yields CSVVGLAGPGANVLTF.

The table lists this clonotype with many counts. The gene calls are TRBV29-1 and TRBJ2-1; 10 bases align to TRBD2. V dropped 7 bases and J dropped 5; count of bases not matched to a gene: 8. This CDR3 contains 14 residues. CDR1 and CDR2 (germline): SQVTM, ANQGSEA. The CDR3 loop reads CSALTSGRNNEQFF. In DNA, the CDR3 is TGCAGCGCACTGACTAGCGGGCGCAACAATGAGCAGTTCTTC.

This clonotype came up many times. The CDR3 loop reads CASKMDTGGTEAFF. CDR3 nucleotides: TGTGCCAGCAAAATGGACACAGGGGGGACTGAAGCTTTCTTT. This chain links TRBV12-3 or TRBV12-4 with TRBJ1-1, with 8 bases that match TRBD1. V lost 7 bases, J lost 5 bases, and 9 bases stayed unmatched. CDR3 length: 14 amino acids.